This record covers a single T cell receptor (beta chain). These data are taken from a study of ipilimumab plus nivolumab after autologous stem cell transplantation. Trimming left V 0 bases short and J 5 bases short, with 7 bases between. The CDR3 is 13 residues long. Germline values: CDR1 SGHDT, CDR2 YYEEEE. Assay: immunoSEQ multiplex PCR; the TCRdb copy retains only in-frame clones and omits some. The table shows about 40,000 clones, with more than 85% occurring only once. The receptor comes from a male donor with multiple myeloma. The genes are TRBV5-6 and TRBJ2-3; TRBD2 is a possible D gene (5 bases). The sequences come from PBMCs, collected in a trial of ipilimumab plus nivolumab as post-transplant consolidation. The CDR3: CASSLEEVDTQYF. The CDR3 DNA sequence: TGTGCCAGCAGCTTGGAGGAGGTAGATACGCAGTATTTT.